This T cell receptor (beta chain) is drawn from a study of shared clonotypes between healthy human individuals. Study-wide background: Per donor, CD8 memory used one plate, CD8 naive used two, CD4 memory used three and CD4 naive used three.

Germline-derived CDR1 and CDR2 are SGDLS and YYNGEE. CDR3 length equals 13 residues. Deletions cut 0 bases from V and 7 bases from J, with 8 bases between. Assay used: immunoSEQ multiplex PCR; TCRdb lists only in-frame clones, some missing. The sample records hundreds of thousands of clones, 92% being singletons. CD45RO negativity and positive selection for CCR7 defined naive CD8 cells, a population that excluded terminally differentiated effector memory CD45RA+ cells. The TCR was taken from a man aged 30-40 years in good health. The genes are TRBV9 and TRBJ2-1; no firm D call. Sequencing used naive CD8+ T cells sorted from blood. CDR3 DNA: TGTGCCAGCAGCGTAGATTTCGGGAATGAGCAGTTCTTC. Protein: CASSVDFGNEQFF.